This is a list of T cell receptor beta chains from one sample in a study of technical replicates of blood from a handful of donors. Clones were read by immunoSEQ multiplex PCR, and TCRdb kept only the in-frame ones, dropping some. The table includes 15,000 to 17,000 clones, 70% to 90% detected once. What was sequenced was PBMCs. Receptor source: a human donor in good health. CDR3s include the opening cysteine and the closing phenylalanine or tryptophan. The D gene is left open where the match is weak. The size of a clone is reported for some rows only, either as once, few or many, or as a class for expanded clones.

cdr3_aa	cdr3_nt	clone_size	v_call	j_call	d_call
CASSMSGESYEQYF	TGTGCCAGTAGTATGTCGGGGGAATCCTACGAGCAGTACTTC	.	TRBV19	TRBJ2-7	.
CAWGGTGQGFYEQYF	TGTGCCTGGGGGGGGACGGGACAGGGTTTCTACGAGCAGTACTTC	once	TRBV30	TRBJ2-7	TRBD1
CASRAGLAPAQYF	TGTGCCAGCAGGGCAGGACTAGCACCGGCACAGTACTTC	.	TRBV2	TRBJ2-7	TRBD2
CSSRGGQGEETQYF	TGCAGCAGCCGGGGGGGGCAGGGGGAAGAGACCCAGTACTTC	.	TRBV29-1	TRBJ2-5	.
CASSLAGITYEQYF	TGTGCCAGCAGTTTGGCGGGAATCACCTACGAGCAGTACTTC	few	TRBV28	TRBJ2-7	.
CASSIRGPQFF	TGTGCCAGTAGTATAAGGGGGCCGCAGTTCTTC	.	TRBV19	TRBJ2-1	TRBD1
CASSEARGHFDGEAFF	TGTGCCAGCAGTGAAGCAAGGGGGCATTTTGATGGTGAAGCTTTCTTT	.	TRBV6-1	TRBJ1-1	TRBD1
CASSLTSGPKTQYF	TGTGCCAGCAGCTTAACTAGCGGGCCGAAGACCCAGTACTTC	.	TRBV7-9	TRBJ2-5	TRBD2
CASSPSDRGSNQPQHF	TGTGCCAGCTCACCATCAGACAGGGGTAGCAATCAGCCCCAGCATTTT	.	TRBV18	TRBJ1-5	TRBD1
CASSYDRSYTEAFF	TGTGCCAGCAGCTACGACAGGTCTTACACTGAAGCTTTCTTT	.	TRBV6-6	TRBJ1-1	.
CASKRQGAVGTEAFF	TGTGCCAGTAAACGGCAGGGGGCGGTGGGTACTGAAGCTTTCTTT	few	TRBV19	TRBJ1-1	TRBD1
CASRLTGDPTDTQYF	TGTGCCAGTAGGCTGACAGGCGACCCCACAGATACGCAGTATTTT	once	TRBV19	TRBJ2-3	.
CAISEADRVVGYTF	TGTGCCATCAGTGAGGCTGACAGGGTAGTCGGCTACACCTTC	.	TRBV10-3	TRBJ1-2	TRBD1
CASSFLGGRANEQYF	TGCGCCAGCAGCTTTCTAGGCGGGAGGGCTAACGAGCAGTACTTC	.	TRBV5-1	TRBJ2-7	TRBD2
CASSYQDSTRETQYF	TGTGCCAGCAGCTATCAGGACAGTACAAGAGAGACCCAGTACTTC	.	TRBV27	TRBJ2-5	.
CASRQKTGANTEAFF	TGTGCCAGCAGACAAAAGACAGGAGCGAACACTGAAGCTTTCTTT	.	TRBV14	TRBJ1-1	.
CASSLGGLDQPQHF	TGTGCCAGCAGCTTAGGGGGGCTAGACCAGCCCCAGCATTTT	.	TRBV7-8	TRBJ1-5	.
CASSLDRDQPQHF	TGTGCCAGCAGCTTAGACAGGGATCAGCCCCAGCATTTT	.	TRBV7-2	TRBJ1-5	.
CASSMMRGSTDTQYF	TGTGCCAGTAGTATGATGCGGGGTAGCACAGATACGCAGTATTTT	.	TRBV19	TRBJ2-3	.
CASSLMGQEETQYF	TGCGCCAGCAGCTTGATGGGACAGGAAGAGACCCAGTACTTC	.	TRBV5-1	TRBJ2-5	TRBD1
CASSLIAQGRTGELFF	TGTGCCAGCAGCTTAATAGCCCAGGGAAGGACCGGGGAGCTGTTTTTT	.	TRBV7-3	TRBJ2-2	.
CASSEAEAADGYTF	TGTGCCAGCAGTGAAGCGGAGGCAGCAGATGGCTACACCTTC	few	TRBV2	TRBJ1-2	.
CASSPYGQGGGYGYTF	TGTGCCAGCTCTCCGTATGGACAGGGCGGCGGCTATGGCTACACCTTC	.	TRBV18	TRBJ1-2	TRBD1
CASKGTAPTGELFF	TGTGCCAGCAAAGGGACAGCACCCACCGGGGAGCTGTTTTTT	.	TRBV2	TRBJ2-2	TRBD1
CASSSRDTDGYTF	TGTGCCAGCAGTTCCCGGGACACCGATGGCTACACCTTC	.	TRBV28	TRBJ1-2	.
CASSEAVGQGGEQYF	TGTGCCAGCAGTGAAGCTGTGGGACAGGGAGGGGAGCAGTACTTC	.	TRBV6-1	TRBJ2-7	TRBD1
CASSLEGAFNQPQHF	TGTGCCAGCAGTTTAGAGGGGGCATTCAATCAGCCCCAGCATTTT	.	TRBV27	TRBJ1-5	TRBD1
CASSETGEYRETQYF	TGTGCCAGCAGCGAGACGGGAGAGTATCGAGAGACCCAGTACTTC	.	TRBV5-4	TRBJ2-5	.
CASRDGQNTDTQYF	TGTGCCAGCAGGGATGGACAGAACACAGATACGCAGTATTTT	.	TRBV27	TRBJ2-3	.
CASSLFSAVGGGSGTGELFF	TGTGCCAGCAGTTTATTTTCTGCAGTGGGGGGCGGGAGTGGCACCGGGGAGCTGTTTTTT	.	TRBV27	TRBJ2-2	.
CASSDGRKGYTF	TGTGCCAGCAGTGATGGCAGGAAAGGCTACACCTTC	.	TRBV6-1	TRBJ1-2	.